This T cell receptor beta chain was identified in a study of Ad26.COV2.S vaccination and SARS-CoV-2 variants. Only in-frame clones appear in the TCRdb table, and some are missing; sequencing was by immunoSEQ multiplex PCR. The repertoire holds roughly 300,000 clones, with 75% to 90% as singletons. With V trimmed by 2 bases and J by 5 bases, 7 bases remained unmatched. CDR3 length: 15 residues. Per the germline V gene, CDR1 is SGHRS and CDR2 is YFSETQ. This clone was observed a single time. Described treatment: 19 received Ad26.COV2.S at low or high dose, single or two shots; 5 received placebo; per-sample allocation not given. Day 63 following the first vaccine or placebo injection was when the samples were taken.

The chain combines TRBV5-1 with TRBJ1-1, with TRBD1 matching 9 bases. The TCR comes from a person aged 18-60 years who received the Ad26.COV2.S COVID-19 vaccine or a placebo. Sequenced here: peripheral blood, sampled in a trial of Ad26.COV2.S vaccine versus placebo. The CDR3 DNA follows: TGCGCCAGCAGCTTATTCACAGGGGGCGAGACTGAAGCTTTCTTT. This translates into CASSLFTGGETEAFF.